Each of the 20 T cell receptor beta chains below was sequenced from the same sample in a study of CD4 T cells in relation to SARS-CoV-2 and coronaviruses. Libraries were prepared by immunoSEQ multiplex PCR; TCRdb keeps only in-frame clonotypes and omits some of them. The sample includes about 27,000 clones, 60% to 85% of them seen just once. Unexposed donor CD4+ T cells date from 2011-2018, before the COVID-19 pandemic. Isolation of CD4+ T cells took place after less than 13 days in culture. What these receptors recognize is not known. The sequencing sample was made of CD4+ T cells from PBMCs, cultured in vitro. The receptor source for this set is a human donor in good health.

The gene calls are TRBV4-3 and TRBJ2-2; D call uncertain. Trimming removed 0 bases from V and 7 bases from J, with 6 bases in between. The germline gives CDR1 LGHNA, CDR2 YSLEER. There are 13 residues in the CDR3. The CDR3 region has the DNA TGCGCCAGCAGCCAAGATTGGGTCGGGGAGCTGTTTTTT. It specifies CASSQDWVGELFF.

This clone was picked up one time. This chain links TRBV6-5 with TRBJ2-3; tentatively, D is TRBD2 (5 bases). This CDR3 has 14 amino acids. Germline lookup yields CDR1 MNHEY and CDR2 SVGAGI. Deletions cut 2 bases from V and 4 bases from J, with 10 bases between. CDR3 DNA sequence: TGTGCCAGCAGTTACACCAGGCGGGCAGATACGCAGTATTTT. Its protein product is CASSYTRRADTQYF.

This chain joins TRBV10-3 and TRBJ2-1; 9 bases map to TRBD2. Germline lookup yields CDR1 ENHRY and CDR2 SYGVKD. The V gene end was trimmed by 7 bases and the J gene end by 8 bases; junction bases not matched to a gene: 12. The length of the CDR3 is 15 residues. CDR3 sequence (DNA): TGTGCCATCACCCAGGCCCTAGCGGGGAGGGATGAGCAGTTCTTC. Encoded protein: CAITQALAGRDEQFF.

The V and J genes are TRBV4-3 and TRBJ1-1; D remains ambiguous. This CDR3 contains 15 residues. CDR1 and CDR2 (germline): LGHNA, YSLEER. Trimming left V 0 bases short and J 3 bases short, with 11 bases between. This chain's CDR3 is CASSQEGAPHTEAFF. The CDR3 DNA follows: TGCGCCAGCAGCCAAGAAGGCGCACCTCACACTGAAGCTTTCTTT.

The chain carries TRBV7-2 and TRBJ1-5; unclear D gene. V lost 1 base and J lost 7, with 8 bases in between. The CDR3 extends over 13 amino acids. Germline lookup yields CDR1 SGHTA and CDR2 FQGNSA. CDR3 bases: TGTGCCAGCAGCTTAGGTCAAGGCCAGCCCCAGCATTTT. Its protein product is CASSLGQGQPQHF.

The rearrangement uses TRBV11-3 and TRBJ2-1, with 7 bases matching TRBD2. The CDR3 is made up of 16 amino acids. The V gene's germline CDR1 is SGHNT and CDR2 YENEEA. With 1 base clipped from V and 4 bases from J, the junction kept 7 bases outside the gene matches. This CDR3 reads CASSLGGTTIYNEQFF. The CDR3 nucleotides are TGTGCCAGCAGCTTAGGCGGGACTACGATTTACAATGAGCAGTTCTTC.

The CDR3 bases are TGTGCCAGTAGTCCCCTCTCTAGCGGGGGAAGAGATACGCAGTATTTT. Translation: CASSPLSSGGRDTQYF. The chain recombines TRBV19 with TRBJ2-3, with 10 bases that match TRBD2. The ends lost 5 bases at V and 5 bases at J; junction bases unmatched: 10. The CDR3 totals 16 residues. The germline CDR1 and CDR2 sequences are LNHDA and SQIVND (reference sequence).

V usage is TRBV10-3 and J usage is TRBJ2-1; D might be TRBD2 (5 bases). The germline V and J ends were trimmed by 3 bases and 7 bases, with 13 bases remaining between them. The CDR3 length is 14 residues. CDR1 is ENHRY and CDR2 is SYGVKD in the germline V gene. The CDR3 DNA sequence: TGTGCCATCAGTGACGTCGTTGCGGGTAATGAGCAGTTCTTC. It encodes CAISDVVAGNEQFF.

The genes are TRBV7-2 and TRBJ1-4, with 7 bases matching TRBD1. The CDR3 runs to 14 residues. Germline V gene data show CDR1 as SGHTA and CDR2 as FQGNSA. Trimming took 5 bases from V and 3 from J; bases not matched to a gene: 3. CDR3 DNA sequence: TGTGCCAGCAGCGAAGACAGGGCTAATGAAAAACTGTTTTTT. Translating gives CASSEDRANEKLFF.

This clone has just one count. This chain connects TRBV11-2 to TRBJ2-3, with a tentative D call TRBD2 (5 bases). Germline-derived CDR1 and CDR2 are SGHAT and FQNNGV. The CDR3 extends over 14 amino acids. Trimming left V 5 bases short and J 6 bases short, with 15 bases between. The CDR3 here is CASSTRAVEDTQYF. CDR3 DNA: TGTGCCAGCAGCACCCGAGCGGTGGAGGATACGCAGTATTTT.

This clone was counted only a few times. V and J are TRBV7-2 and TRBJ1-1; D unclear. This CDR3 has 13 amino acids. Germline CDR1 SGHTA, CDR2 FQGNSA. V dropped 4 bases and J dropped 3 bases, with 9 bases sitting between them. The CDR3 DNA reads TGTGCCAGCAGCTCCCAGGCTTACACTGAAGCTTTCTTT. Amino acids: CASSSQAYTEAFF.

The gene calls are TRBV4-3 and TRBJ1-1, with D unclear. CDR1 is LGHNA, CDR2 YSLEER, per germline. The CDR3 spans 16 residues. Trimming stripped 5 bases from V and 2 bases from J, with 18 bases between. CDR3 sequence (DNA): TGCGCCAGCAGCGCATATACCGCAGGACCCAACACTGAAGCTTTCTTT. Amino acid sequence: CASSAYTAGPNTEAFF.

CDR3 nucleotide sequence: TGTGCCTGGACTGCAGGATGGGGCACTGAAGCTTTCTTT. It encodes CAWTAGWGTEAFF. The chain has TRBV30 and TRBJ1-1; no reliable D call. Trimming pared 4 bases from V and 4 bases from J, leaving 13 bases between. This CDR3 has 13 residues. Germline-derived CDR1 and CDR2 are GTSNPN and SVGIG (reference sequence).

The V gene is TRBV5-1, the J gene TRBJ2-2, with D maybe TRBD1 (6 bases). Germline lookup yields CDR1 SGHRS and CDR2 YFSETQ. The V end was cut by 4 bases, the J end by 4 bases, with 11 bases between. The CDR3 is made up of 14 amino acids. CDR3 in amino acids: CASSQGTTTGELFF. The CDR3 coding sequence is TGCGCCAGCAGCCAGGGGACAACCACCGGGGAGCTGTTTTTT. Full variable domain (missing parts from reference TRBV5-1 and TRBJ2-2): KAGVTQTPRYLIKTRGQQVTLSCSPISGHRSVSWYQQTPGQGLQFLFEYFSETQRNKGNFPGRFSGRQFSNSRSEMNVSTLELGDSALYLCASSQGTTTGELFFGEGSRLTVL.

The rearrangement links TRBV6-5 to TRBJ1-2, with 7 bases lining up with TRBD1. J was trimmed by 4 bases and V by 2 bases; bases with no gene match: 7. Germline V gene data show CDR1 as MNHEY and CDR2 as SVGAGI. The CDR3 sequence is 15 residues long. Here the CDR3 DNA reads TGTGCCAGCAGTTACACAGGGGATGTCGGCTATGGCTACACCTTC. Its translation is CASSYTGDVGYGYTF.

The chain combines TRBV3-1 (or the pseudogene TRBV3-2) with TRBJ2-3; D may be TRBD2 (5 bases). Germline CDR1 reads LGHDT; CDR2 reads YNNKEL (reference sequence). CDR3 length: 12 amino acids. Trimming cost V 4 bases and J 7 bases, with 9 bases left between them. The CDR3: CASSLRLYTQYF. CDR3 nucleotides: TGTGCCAGCAGCCTTCGACTATATACGCAGTATTTT.

The table lists this clone with a few counts. The chain carries TRBV2 and TRBJ2-1; either TRBD1 or TRBD2 may fit D (5 bases each). The germline V gene has CDR1 SNHLY and CDR2 FYNNEI. Trimming left V 4 bases short and J 2 bases short, with 12 bases between. The CDR3 contains 15 residues. The DNA for the CDR3 is TGTGCCAGCAGTGTCGAGCAGGGACCCTACAATGAGCAGTTCTTC. It specifies CASSVEQGPYNEQFF.

The V and J genes are TRBV15 and TRBJ1-6; a possible D gene is TRBD1 (5 bases). Per germline, CDR1 LNHNV and CDR2 YYDKDF (reference sequence). V lost 5 bases to trimming and J lost 1 base, with 6 bases between them. The CDR3 is made up of 14 amino acids. The CDR3 protein is CATSGGSYNSPLHF. DNA for the CDR3: TGTGCCACCAGCGGGGGGTCCTATAATTCACCCCTCCACTTT.

V and J are TRBV9 and TRBJ2-1; 7 bases agree with TRBD2. This CDR3 has 13 amino acids. Germline lookup yields CDR1 SGDLS and CDR2 YYNGEE. J gave up 9 bases and V 2 bases, and 5 bases lay outside the gene matches. The CDR3: CASSVTSVSEQFF. The DNA for the CDR3 is TGTGCCAGCAGCGTTACTAGCGTTAGTGAGCAGTTCTTC.

This chain's CDR3 is CASSVGGTGNNEQFF. CDR3 sequence (DNA): TGTGCCAGCAGCGTAGGGGGGACAGGGAACAATGAGCAGTTCTTC. V and J are TRBV9 and TRBJ2-1; 9 bases are shared with TRBD1. V was clipped by 0 bases and J by 5 bases; unmatched bases: 3. The CDR3 is 15 amino acids. Germline V gene data show CDR1 as SGDLS and CDR2 as YYNGEE.